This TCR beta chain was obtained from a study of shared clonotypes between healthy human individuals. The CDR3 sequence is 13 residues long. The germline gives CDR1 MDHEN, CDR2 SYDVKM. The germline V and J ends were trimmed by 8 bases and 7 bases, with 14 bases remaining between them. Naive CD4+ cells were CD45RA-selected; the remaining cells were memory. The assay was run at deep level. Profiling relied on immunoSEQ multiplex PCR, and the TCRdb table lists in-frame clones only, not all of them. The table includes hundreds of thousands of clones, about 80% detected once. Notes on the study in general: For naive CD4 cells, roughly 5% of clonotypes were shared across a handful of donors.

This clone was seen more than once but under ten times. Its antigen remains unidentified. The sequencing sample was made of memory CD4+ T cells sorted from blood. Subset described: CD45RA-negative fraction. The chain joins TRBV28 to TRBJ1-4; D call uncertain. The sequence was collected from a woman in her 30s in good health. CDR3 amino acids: CASSGARGEKLFF. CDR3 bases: TGTGCCAGCTCCGGAGCGCGCGGTGAAAAACTGTTTTTT.